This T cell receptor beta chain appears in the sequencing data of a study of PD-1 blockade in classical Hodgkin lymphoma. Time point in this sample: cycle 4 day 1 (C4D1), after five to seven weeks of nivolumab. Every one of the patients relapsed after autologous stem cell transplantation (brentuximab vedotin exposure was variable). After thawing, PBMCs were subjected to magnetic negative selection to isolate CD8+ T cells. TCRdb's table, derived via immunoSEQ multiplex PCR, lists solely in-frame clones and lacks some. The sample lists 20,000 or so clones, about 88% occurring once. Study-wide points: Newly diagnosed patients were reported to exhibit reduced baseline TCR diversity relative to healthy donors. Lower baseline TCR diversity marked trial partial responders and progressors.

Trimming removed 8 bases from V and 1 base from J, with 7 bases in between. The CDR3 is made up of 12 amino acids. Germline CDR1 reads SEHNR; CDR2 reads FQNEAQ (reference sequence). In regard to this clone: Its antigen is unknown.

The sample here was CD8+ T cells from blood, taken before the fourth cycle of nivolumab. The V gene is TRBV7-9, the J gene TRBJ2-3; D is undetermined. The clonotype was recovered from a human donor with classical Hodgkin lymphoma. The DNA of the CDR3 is TGTGCCAGCGCAGCCCGCACAGATACGCAGTATTTT. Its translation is CASAARTDTQYF. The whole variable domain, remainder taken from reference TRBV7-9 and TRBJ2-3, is DTGVSQNPRHKITKRGQNVTFRCDPISEHNRLYWYRQTLGQGPEFLTYFQNEAQLEKSRLLSDRFSAERPKGSFSTLEIQRTEQGDSAMYLCASAARTDTQYFGPGTRLTVL.